Listed here is a single T cell receptor (gamma chain). Its matching antigen is unknown. This record comes from a study of Vδ1+ human thymocytes. Findings and caveats of the study: Thymic TRG and TRD repertoires appeared highly polyclonal. Unlike peripheral blood Vdelta1+ controls, thymic delta-chain sequences included roughly 22% Vdelta2 and few Vdelta3. Bulk repertoire data may be misinterpreted because of unexpected Vdelta2 sequences.

The J segment lost 5 bases and the V segment lost 6 bases, leaving 7 bases of the junction unmatched. The CDR3 is 12 residues long. From germline, CDR1 is EGSTGY and CDR2 YDSYTSSV. Thymocytes were sorted as CD3+ TCRVdelta1+ TCRVdelta2- after alphabeta T cell depletion. Sequences come from RNA converted to cDNA by reverse transcription. The CDR3 regions were amplified by multiplex PCR from V-gene primers to a constant-region primer. TCRdb reanalyzed the multiplex PCR reads using CATT. The sample lists tens of thousands of gamma-chain clones, just over 20% occurring once. The sample comprised Vdelta1+ gamma-delta thymocytes from the thymus. Noted subset: FACS-sorted CD3+ TCRalphabeta- TCRVdelta1+ TCRVdelta2- thymocytes. The source of this sequence is a girl under three years old who had congenital heart surgery. The gene calls are TRGV4 and TRGJ1 or TRGJ2. CDR3 region: CATWSLHYKKLF. The CDR3 DNA reads as TGTGCCACCTGGTCCCTCCATTATAAGAAACTCTTT.